The clone carrying this T cell receptor (beta chain) is a singleton in its sample. The antigen remains unidentified. These data belong to a study of blood T cells in healthy people across ages. Total RNA was isolated from each sample in quantities of at least 6 micrograms. The second PCR ran about 6 to 11 cycles with a sample-barcoded 5' primer and J-beta primers. Every cDNA molecule carried a tag from a template-switch adaptor bearing 12 random nucleotides. MiXCR was run by TCRdb on the 5' RACE reads, yielding one entry per CDR3 protein. The table records hundreds of thousands of distinct CDR3 sequences, under 65% of them present only once. This CDR3 is 14 amino acids long. V dropped 1 base and J dropped 9 bases, with 13 bases sitting between them. CDR1 and CDR2 from the germline V gene are SGHAT and FQNNGV. Study-level findings and limits: Both naive CD4+ cell counts and diversity were greater in long-lived donors than in aged donors.

Material: blood. This sequence was found in a man between 60 and 75 years old in good health. The rearrangement joins TRBV11-2 to TRBJ2-1, with D possibly being TRBD2 (6 bases). CDR3 region: CASSLGAMEGEQFF. The DNA of the CDR3 is TGTGCCAGCAGCTTAGGGGCTATGGAGGGTGAGCAGTTCTTC.